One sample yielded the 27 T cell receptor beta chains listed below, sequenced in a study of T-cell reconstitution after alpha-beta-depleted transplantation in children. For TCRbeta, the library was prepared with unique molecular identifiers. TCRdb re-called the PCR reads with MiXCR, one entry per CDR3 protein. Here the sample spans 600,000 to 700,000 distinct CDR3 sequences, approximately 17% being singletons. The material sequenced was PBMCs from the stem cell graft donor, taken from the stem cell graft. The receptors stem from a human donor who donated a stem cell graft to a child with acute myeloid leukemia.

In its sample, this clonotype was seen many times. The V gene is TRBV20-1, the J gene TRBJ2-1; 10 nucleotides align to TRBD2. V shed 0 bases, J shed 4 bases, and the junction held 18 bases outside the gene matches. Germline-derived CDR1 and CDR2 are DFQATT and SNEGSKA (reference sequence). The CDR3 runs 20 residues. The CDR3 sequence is CSARDLTSGTAPRAYNEQFF. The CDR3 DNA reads TGCAGTGCTAGAGATTTAACTAGCGGGACGGCACCTCGGGCTTACAATGAGCAGTTCTTC.

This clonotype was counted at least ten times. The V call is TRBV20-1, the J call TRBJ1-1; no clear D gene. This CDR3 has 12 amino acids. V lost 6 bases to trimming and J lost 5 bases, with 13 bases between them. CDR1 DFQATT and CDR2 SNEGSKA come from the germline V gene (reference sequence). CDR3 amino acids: CSARRTGTEAFF. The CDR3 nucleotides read TGCAGTGCGCGTCGTACCGGGACTGAAGCTTTCTTT.

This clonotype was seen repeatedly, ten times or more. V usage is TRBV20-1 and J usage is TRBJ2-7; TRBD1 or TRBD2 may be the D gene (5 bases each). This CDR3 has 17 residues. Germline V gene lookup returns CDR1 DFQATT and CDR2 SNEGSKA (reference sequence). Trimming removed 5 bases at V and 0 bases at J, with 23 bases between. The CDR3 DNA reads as TGCAGTGCTCAAGAGGGACCGCACGGACCTAGCTCCTACGAGCAGTACTTC. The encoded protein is CSAQEGPHGPSSYEQYF.

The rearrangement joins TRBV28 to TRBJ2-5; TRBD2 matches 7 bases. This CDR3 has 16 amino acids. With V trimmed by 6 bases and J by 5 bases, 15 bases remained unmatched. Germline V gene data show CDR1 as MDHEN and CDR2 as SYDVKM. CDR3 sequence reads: CASRPYGRGMGETQYF. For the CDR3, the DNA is TGTGCCAGCAGGCCTTACGGGCGGGGGATGGGGGAGACCCAGTACTTC.

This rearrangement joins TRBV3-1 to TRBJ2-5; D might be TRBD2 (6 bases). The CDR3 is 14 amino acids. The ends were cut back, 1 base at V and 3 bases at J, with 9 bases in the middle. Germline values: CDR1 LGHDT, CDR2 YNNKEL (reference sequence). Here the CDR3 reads CASSQVSGEETQYF. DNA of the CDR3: TGTGCCAGCAGCCAAGTATCGGGAGAAGAGACCCAGTACTTC.

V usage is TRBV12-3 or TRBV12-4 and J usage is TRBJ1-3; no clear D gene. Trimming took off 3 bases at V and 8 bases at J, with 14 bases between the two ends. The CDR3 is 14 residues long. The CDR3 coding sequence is TGTGCCAGCAGTTTCATACCCCTTTGGGACACCATATATTTT. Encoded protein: CASSFIPLWDTIYF.

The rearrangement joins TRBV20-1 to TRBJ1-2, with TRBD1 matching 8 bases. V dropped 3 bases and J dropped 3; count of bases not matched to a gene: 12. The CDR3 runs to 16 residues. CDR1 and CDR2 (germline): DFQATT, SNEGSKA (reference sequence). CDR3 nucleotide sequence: TGCAGTGCTAGGCTCAGCGGACAGGGAAACTACTATGGCTACACCTTC. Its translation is CSARLSGQGNYYGYTF.

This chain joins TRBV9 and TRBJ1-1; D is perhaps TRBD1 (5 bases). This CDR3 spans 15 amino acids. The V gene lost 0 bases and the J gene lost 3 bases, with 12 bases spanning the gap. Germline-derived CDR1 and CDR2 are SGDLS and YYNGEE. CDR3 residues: CASSVAAGRDTEAFF. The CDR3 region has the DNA TGTGCCAGCAGCGTAGCGGCAGGGCGCGACACTGAAGCTTTCTTT.

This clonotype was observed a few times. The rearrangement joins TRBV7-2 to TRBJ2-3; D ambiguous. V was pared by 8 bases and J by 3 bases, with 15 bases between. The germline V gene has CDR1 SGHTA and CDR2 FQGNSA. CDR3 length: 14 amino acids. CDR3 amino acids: CASPRPGPTDTQYF. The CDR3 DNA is TGTGCCAGCCCCCGTCCAGGTCCTACAGATACGCAGTATTTT.

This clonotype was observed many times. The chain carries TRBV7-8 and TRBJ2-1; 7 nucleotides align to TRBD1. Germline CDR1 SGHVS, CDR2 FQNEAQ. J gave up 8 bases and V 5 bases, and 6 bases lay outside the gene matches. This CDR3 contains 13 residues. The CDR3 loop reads CASSTQGRDEQFF. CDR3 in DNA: TGTGCCAGCAGCACACAGGGGCGGGATGAGCAGTTCTTC.

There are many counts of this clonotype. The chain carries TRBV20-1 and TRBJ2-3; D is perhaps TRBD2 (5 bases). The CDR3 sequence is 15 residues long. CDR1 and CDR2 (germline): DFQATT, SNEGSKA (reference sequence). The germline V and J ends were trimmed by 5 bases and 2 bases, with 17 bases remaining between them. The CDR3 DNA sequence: TGCAGTGCTCGTATTGGAGGAAGGTACACAGATACGCAGTATTTT. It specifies CSARIGGRYTDTQYF.

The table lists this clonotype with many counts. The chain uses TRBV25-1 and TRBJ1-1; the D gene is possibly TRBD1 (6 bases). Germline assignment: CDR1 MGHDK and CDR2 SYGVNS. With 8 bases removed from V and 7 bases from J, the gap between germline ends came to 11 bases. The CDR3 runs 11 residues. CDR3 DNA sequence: TGTGCCAGCTATGGGGGCCGTGAAGCTTTCTTT. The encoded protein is CASYGGREAFF.

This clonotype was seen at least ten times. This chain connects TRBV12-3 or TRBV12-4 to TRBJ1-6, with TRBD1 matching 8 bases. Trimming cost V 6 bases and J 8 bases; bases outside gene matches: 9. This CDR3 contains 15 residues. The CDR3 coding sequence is TGTGCCAGCAGGAATTCTGCAGGGGGCGATTCACCCCTCCACTTT. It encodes CASRNSAGGDSPLHF.

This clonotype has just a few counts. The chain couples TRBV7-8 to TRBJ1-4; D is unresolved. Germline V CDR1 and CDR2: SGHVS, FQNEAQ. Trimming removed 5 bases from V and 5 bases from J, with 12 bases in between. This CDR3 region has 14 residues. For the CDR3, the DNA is TGTGCCAGCAGCCACCTAGTGGAAAATGAAAAACTGTTTTTT. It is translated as CASSHLVENEKLFF.

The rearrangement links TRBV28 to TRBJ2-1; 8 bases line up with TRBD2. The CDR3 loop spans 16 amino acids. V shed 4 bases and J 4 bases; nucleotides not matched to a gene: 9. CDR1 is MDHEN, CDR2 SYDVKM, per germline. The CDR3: CASSSPGERGYNEQFF. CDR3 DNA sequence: TGTGCCAGCAGTTCCCCGGGGGAGCGGGGGTACAATGAGCAGTTCTTC.

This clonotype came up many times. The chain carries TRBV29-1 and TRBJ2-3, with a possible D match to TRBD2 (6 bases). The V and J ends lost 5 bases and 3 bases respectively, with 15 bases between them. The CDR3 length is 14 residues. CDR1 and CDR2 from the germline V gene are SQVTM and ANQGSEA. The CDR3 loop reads CSVRLALQTDTQYF. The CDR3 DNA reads TGCAGCGTTCGGCTAGCGCTCCAAACAGATACGCAGTATTTT.

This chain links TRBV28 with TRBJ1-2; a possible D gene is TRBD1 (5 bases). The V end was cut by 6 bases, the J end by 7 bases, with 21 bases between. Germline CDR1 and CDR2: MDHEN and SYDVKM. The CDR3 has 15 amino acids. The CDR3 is CASSVKRGRNFGYTF. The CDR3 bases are TGTGCCAGCAGCGTAAAAAGGGGCCGGAATTTTGGCTACACCTTC.

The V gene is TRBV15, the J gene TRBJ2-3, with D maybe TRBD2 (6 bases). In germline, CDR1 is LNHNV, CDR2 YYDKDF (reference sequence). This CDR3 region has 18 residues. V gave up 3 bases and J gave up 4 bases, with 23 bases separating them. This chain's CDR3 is CATSSLSGMAGTADTQYF. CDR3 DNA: TGTGCCACCAGCAGCCTTTCGGGCATGGCGGGGACGGCAGATACGCAGTATTTT. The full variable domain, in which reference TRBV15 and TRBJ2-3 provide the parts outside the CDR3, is DAMVIQNPRYQVTQFGKPVTLSCSQTLNHNVMYWYQQKSSQAPKLLFHYYDKDFNNEADTPDNFQSRRPNTSFCFLDIRSPGLGDTAMYLCATSSLSGMAGTADTQYFGPGTRLTVL.

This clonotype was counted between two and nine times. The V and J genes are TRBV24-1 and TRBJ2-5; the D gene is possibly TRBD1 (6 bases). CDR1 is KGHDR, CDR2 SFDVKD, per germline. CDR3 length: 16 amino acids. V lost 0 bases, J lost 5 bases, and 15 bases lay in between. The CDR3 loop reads CATSDLDPGTKETQYF. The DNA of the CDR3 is TGTGCCACCAGTGATTTGGACCCCGGGACAAAGGAGACCCAGTACTTC.

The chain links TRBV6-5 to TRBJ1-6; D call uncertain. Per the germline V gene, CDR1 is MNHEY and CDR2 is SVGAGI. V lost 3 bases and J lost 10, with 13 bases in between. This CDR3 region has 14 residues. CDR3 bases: TGTGCCAGCAGTTATGGCCGCGGGGTCTCACCCCTCCACTTT. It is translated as CASSYGRGVSPLHF.

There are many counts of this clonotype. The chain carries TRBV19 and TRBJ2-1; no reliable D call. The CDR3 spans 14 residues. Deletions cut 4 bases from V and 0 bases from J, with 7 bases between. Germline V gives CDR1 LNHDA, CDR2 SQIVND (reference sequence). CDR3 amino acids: CASSRISSYNEQFF. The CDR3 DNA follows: TGTGCCAGTAGTAGAATAAGCTCCTACAATGAGCAGTTCTTC.

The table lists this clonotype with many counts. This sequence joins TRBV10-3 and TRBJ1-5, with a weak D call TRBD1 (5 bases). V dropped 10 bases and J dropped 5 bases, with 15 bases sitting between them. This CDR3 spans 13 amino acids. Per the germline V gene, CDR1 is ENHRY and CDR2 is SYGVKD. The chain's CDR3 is CATQQTTDQPQHF. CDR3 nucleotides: TGTGCCACCCAGCAGACGACAGATCAGCCCCAGCATTTT.

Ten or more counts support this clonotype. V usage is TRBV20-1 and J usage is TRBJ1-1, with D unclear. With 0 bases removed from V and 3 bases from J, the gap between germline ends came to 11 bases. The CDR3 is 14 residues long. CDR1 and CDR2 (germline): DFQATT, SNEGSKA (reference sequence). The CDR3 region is CSARDPRVDTEAFF. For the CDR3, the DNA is TGCAGTGCTAGAGATCCCCGGGTCGACACTGAAGCTTTCTTT.

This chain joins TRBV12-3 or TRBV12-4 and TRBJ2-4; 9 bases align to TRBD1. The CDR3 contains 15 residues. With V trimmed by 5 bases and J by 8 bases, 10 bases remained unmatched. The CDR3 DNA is TGTGCCAGCAGTGATACCGGGACAGGGCATTACATTCAGTACTTC. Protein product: CASSDTGTGHYIQYF.

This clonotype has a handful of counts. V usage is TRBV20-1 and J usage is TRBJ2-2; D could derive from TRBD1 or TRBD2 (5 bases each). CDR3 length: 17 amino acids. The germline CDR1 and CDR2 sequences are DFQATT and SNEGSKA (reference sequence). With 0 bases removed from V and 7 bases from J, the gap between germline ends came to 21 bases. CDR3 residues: CSARDLGGYGGDGELFF. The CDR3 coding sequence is TGCAGTGCTAGAGATCTTGGGGGTTACGGAGGAGACGGGGAGCTGTTTTTT.

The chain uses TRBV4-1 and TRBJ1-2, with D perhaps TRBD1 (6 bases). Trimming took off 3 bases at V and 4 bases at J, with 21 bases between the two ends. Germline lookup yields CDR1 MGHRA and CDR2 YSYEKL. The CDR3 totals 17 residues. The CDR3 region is CASSQVLTGTPSYGYTF. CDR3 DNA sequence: TGCGCCAGCAGCCAGGTCCTGACAGGCACCCCCAGCTATGGCTACACCTTC.

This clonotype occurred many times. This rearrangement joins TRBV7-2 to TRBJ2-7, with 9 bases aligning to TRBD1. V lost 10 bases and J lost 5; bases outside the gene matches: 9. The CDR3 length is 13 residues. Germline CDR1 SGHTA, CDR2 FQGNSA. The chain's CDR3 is CATRTDRGNEQYV. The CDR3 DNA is TGTGCCACGCGAACAGACAGGGGGAACGAGCAGTACGTC.